A single sample gave rise to the 10 T cell receptor beta chains below, sequenced in a study of T cells after yellow fever vaccination. In TCRdb, the 5' RACE reads were re-called with MiXCR into one record per CDR3 protein. Among some 350,000 distinct CDR3 sequences listed, roughly 9.4% were seen once. The input for sequencing was PBMCs, taken on the day of the first yellow fever vaccination. These receptors were collected from a man younger than 30 who received the YFV17D yellow fever vaccine.

This clonotype occurred many times. The chain combines TRBV6-5 with TRBJ2-1; TRBD2 might be the D (6 bases). CDR3 length equals 15 residues. Trimming removed 2 bases from V and 7 bases from J, with 15 bases in between. Germline CDR1 MNHEY, CDR2 SVGAGI. The CDR3 DNA is TGTGCCAGCAGTTACCGGGGGACCACGGGGAATGAGCAGTTCTTC. It is translated as CASSYRGTTGNEQFF.

This sequence joins TRBV15 and TRBJ1-1; the D is unclear. The germline gives CDR1 LNHNV, CDR2 YYDKDF (reference sequence). Between the trimmed V and J ends, which lost 0 bases and 4 bases, there was a span of 18 bases. CDR3 length: 17 amino acids. CDR3 loop: CATSRDHRTGKGTEAFF. CDR3 sequence (DNA): TGTGCCACCAGCAGAGATCATAGGACGGGAAAGGGCACTGAAGCTTTCTTT.

Ten or more counts support this clonotype. The V and J genes are TRBV5-1 and TRBJ2-5; 9 positions match TRBD2. Germline V CDR1 and CDR2: SGHRS, YFSETQ. Trimming took 3 bases from V and 1 from J; bases not matched to a gene: 4. The CDR3 spans 15 residues. CDR3 amino acids: CASSSLAGRQETQYF. The CDR3 nucleotides read TGCGCCAGCAGCTCCCTAGCGGGGCGCCAAGAGACCCAGTACTTC.

This clonotype turned up a few times. This CDR3 is CASSRGGSFDYEQYV. The CDR3, as DNA: TGTGCCAGCAGCCGCGGGGGGTCCTTCGACTACGAGCAGTACGTC. The rearrangement uses TRBV7-8 and TRBJ2-7; 8 bases line up with TRBD2. This CDR3 has 15 residues. Trimming cost V 5 bases and J 3 bases; bases outside gene matches: 9. Germline V lookup: CDR1 SGHVS, CDR2 FQNEAQ.

This clonotype has a handful of counts. The chain joins TRBV5-1 to TRBJ2-7; perhaps D is TRBD1 or TRBD2 (5 bases each). The V gene lost 3 bases and the J gene lost 0 bases, with 10 bases spanning the gap. CDR3 length: 14 residues. CDR1 and CDR2 (germline): SGHRS, YFSETQ. CDR3 coding DNA: TGCGCCAGCAGCTGGGTGGGGGACTCCTACGAGCAGTACTTC. Translated, it gives CASSWVGDSYEQYF.

The table lists this clonotype with a few counts. In DNA, the CDR3 is TGTGCCAGCACCCTTCGGGGGTCCGTGGATACGCAGTATTTT. Translated, it gives CASTLRGSVDTQYF. The V and J genes are TRBV6-1 and TRBJ2-3; D is possibly TRBD2 (6 bases). CDR1 and CDR2 from the germline V gene are MNHNS and SASEGT. Trimming took 7 bases from V and 6 from J, leaving 17 bases between them. The CDR3 is 14 residues long.

This sequence joins TRBV18 and TRBJ2-2; TRBD2 aligns across 7 bases. CDR1 KGHSH and CDR2 LQKENI come from the germline V gene. The CDR3 totals 16 residues. V shed 3 bases, J shed 0 bases, and the junction held 4 bases outside the gene matches. CDR3 amino acids: CASSPGLPANTGELFF. Here the CDR3 DNA reads TGTGCCAGCTCACCGGGACTACCCGCGAACACCGGGGAGCTGTTTTTT.

In this sample, this clonotype turned up a few times. The chain combines TRBV5-1 with TRBJ2-5, with TRBD1 as a possible D gene (5 bases). The CDR3 runs to 15 residues. Germline CDR1 SGHRS, CDR2 YFSETQ. The germline V and J ends were trimmed by 3 bases and 5 bases, with 17 bases remaining between them. The CDR3 reads CASSSDSREWETQYF. CDR3 DNA: TGCGCCAGCAGCTCCGACTCCAGGGAATGGGAGACCCAGTACTTC.

In this sample, this clonotype turned up a few times. The V gene is TRBV10-3, the J gene TRBJ2-3, with D hard to call. Per the germline V gene, CDR1 is ENHRY and CDR2 is SYGVKD. Trimming took 0 bases from V and 6 from J, leaving 10 bases between them. The CDR3 covers 14 residues. CDR3 loop: CAISESRLGDTQYF. The CDR3 DNA follows: TGTGCCATCAGTGAGTCGAGGCTCGGGGATACGCAGTATTTT.

This clonotype was seen only a few times. V usage is TRBV15 and J usage is TRBJ2-1, with D uncertain. The CDR3 contains 11 residues. V dropped 0 bases and J dropped 6 bases, with 0 bases sitting between them. Germline V gene lookup returns CDR1 LNHNV and CDR2 YYDKDF (reference sequence). CDR3 bases: TGTGCCACCAGCAGAGACAATGAGCAGTTCTTC. It encodes CATSRDNEQFF.